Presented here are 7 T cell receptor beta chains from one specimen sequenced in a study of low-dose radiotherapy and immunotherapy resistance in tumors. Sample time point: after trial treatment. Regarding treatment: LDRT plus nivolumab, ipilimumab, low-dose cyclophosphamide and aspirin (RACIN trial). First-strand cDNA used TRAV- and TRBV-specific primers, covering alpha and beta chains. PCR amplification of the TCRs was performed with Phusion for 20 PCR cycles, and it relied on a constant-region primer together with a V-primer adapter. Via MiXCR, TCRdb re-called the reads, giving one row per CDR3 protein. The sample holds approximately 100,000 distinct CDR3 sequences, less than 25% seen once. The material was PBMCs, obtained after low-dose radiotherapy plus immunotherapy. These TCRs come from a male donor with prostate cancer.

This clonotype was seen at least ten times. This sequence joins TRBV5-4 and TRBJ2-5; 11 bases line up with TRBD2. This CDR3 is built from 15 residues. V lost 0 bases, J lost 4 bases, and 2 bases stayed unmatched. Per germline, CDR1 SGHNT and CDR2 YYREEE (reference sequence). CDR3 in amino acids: CASSLDGLAGETQYF. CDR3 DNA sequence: TGTGCCAGCAGCTTGGATGGACTAGCGGGAGAGACCCAGTACTTC.

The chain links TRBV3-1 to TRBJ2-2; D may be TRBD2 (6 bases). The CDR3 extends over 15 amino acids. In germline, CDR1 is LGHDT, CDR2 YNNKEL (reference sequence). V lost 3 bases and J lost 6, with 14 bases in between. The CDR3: CASSHFRRGAGELFF. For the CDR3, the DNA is TGTGCCAGCAGCCACTTCCGGAGGGGCGCCGGGGAGCTGTTTTTT.

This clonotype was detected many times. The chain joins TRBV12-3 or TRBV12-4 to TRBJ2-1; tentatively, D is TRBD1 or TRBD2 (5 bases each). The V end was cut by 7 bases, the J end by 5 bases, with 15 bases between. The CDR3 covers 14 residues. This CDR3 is CASTPGTVNNEQFF. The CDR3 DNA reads TGTGCCAGCACCCCCGGGACCGTCAACAATGAGCAGTTCTTC.

The CDR3 spells CASSLNLAGEETQYF. The CDR3 DNA sequence: TGTGCCAGCAGCTTAAATCTAGCGGGAGAAGAGACCCAGTACTTC. V is TRBV7-2 and J is TRBJ2-5; 10 bases map to TRBD2. J gave up 3 bases and V 2 bases, and 3 bases lay outside the gene matches. Germline loops: CDR1 SGHTA, CDR2 FQGNSA. This CDR3 is 15 amino acids long.

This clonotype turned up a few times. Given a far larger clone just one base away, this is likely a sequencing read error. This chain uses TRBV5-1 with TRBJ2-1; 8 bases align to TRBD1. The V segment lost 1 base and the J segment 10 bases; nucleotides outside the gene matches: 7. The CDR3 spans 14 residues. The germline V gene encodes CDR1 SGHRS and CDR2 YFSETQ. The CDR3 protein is CASSLRQGSYEQFF. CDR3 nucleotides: TGCGCCAGCAGCTTGCGACAGGGGTCCTACGAGCAGTTCTTC.

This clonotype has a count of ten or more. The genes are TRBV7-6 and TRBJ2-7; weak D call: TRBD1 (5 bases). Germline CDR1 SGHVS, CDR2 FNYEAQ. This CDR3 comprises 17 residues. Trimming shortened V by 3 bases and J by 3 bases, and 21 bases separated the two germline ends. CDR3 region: CASSFSDSQIRYYEQYF. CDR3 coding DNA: TGTGCCAGCAGCTTTAGTGACAGCCAGATAAGGTACTACGAGCAGTACTTC.

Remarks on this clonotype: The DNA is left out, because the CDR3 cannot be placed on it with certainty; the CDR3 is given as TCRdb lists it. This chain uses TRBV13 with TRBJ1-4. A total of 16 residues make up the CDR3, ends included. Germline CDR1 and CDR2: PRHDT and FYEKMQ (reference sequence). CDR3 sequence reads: CASSDAAATNEKLFFF.